A selection of T cell receptor beta chains follows, all from one sample in a study of blood T cell repertoires in COVID-19. The repertoire was sequenced with immunoSEQ multiplex PCR; TCRdb's copy has only in-frame clones and lacks some. The sample consists of approximately 100,000 clones, roughly 88% of them appearing once. The sequenced sample consisted of peripheral blood. These receptor sequences come from a human donor in a cohort sampled during active COVID-19. The CDR3 runs from the conserved cysteine through the conserved F or W. The D gene is left open where the match is weak. Clone size appears in some rows only: once, few, many, or a class for an expanded clone.

DNA	CDR3	J	V	size	length	D
TGTGCCAGCAGCTTTAGAGCGGGAGGGTACAATGAGCAGTTCTTC	CASSFRAGGYNEQFF	TRBJ2-1	TRBV11-3	-	15	TRBD2
TGTGCCAGCTCGCCTTCCGTGGTGCCAGGCCATGAGCAGTTCTTC	CASSPSVVPGHEQFF	TRBJ2-1	TRBV18	once	15	-
TGTGCCAGCAGTTACTCAAAGGGGCCGGTCCAAGAGACCCAGTACTTC	CASSYSKGPVQETQYF	TRBJ2-5	TRBV6-5	-	16	-
TGTGCCAGTAGCACCCGGGACAGGGGGAATCGCAATCAGCCCCAGCATTTT	CASSTRDRGNRNQPQHF	TRBJ1-5	TRBV19	-	17	TRBD1
TGTGCCAGCATGGGGGGGGAGACCCAGTACTTC	CASMGGETQYF	TRBJ2-5	TRBV2	-	11	TRBD2
TGTGCCAGCAGCGTAGGGACAGGGATCGGTGGCTACACCTTC	CASSVGTGIGGYTF	TRBJ1-2	TRBV9	-	14	TRBD1
TGTGCCAGCAGCTCAGTTAAAAGACAGGGGCAAAAAAACATTCAGTACTTC	CASSSVKRQGQKNIQYF	TRBJ2-4	TRBV11-2	-	17	TRBD1
TGTGCCAGCAGTTACTCCCCGACTAGACAAGAGACCCAGTACTTC	CASSYSPTRQETQYF	TRBJ2-5	TRBV6-2/TRBV6-3	-	15	-
TGTGCCAGCAGCTTAGAGACAGGTTTACGGAATCAGCCCCAGCATTTT	CASSLETGLRNQPQHF	TRBJ1-5	TRBV7-2	-	16	-
TGTGCCAGCAGTTACGGGTGGGGGCAGGAGGATACGCAGTATTTT	CASSYGWGQEDTQYF	TRBJ2-3	TRBV6-5	-	15	-
TGTGCCAGCAGCGCCCGCCCGAACTTGGGGACAGGGGTTGGCTCACCCCTCCACTTT	CASSARPNLGTGVGSPLHF	TRBJ1-6	TRBV9	-	19	TRBD1
TGTGCCAGCAGGGGGCCCCGATCACCCCTCCACTTT	CASRGPRSPLHF	TRBJ1-6	TRBV2	few	12	-
TGCGCCAGCAGCTACAACCCAGGGTATGACACTGAAGCTTTCTTT	CASSYNPGYDTEAFF	TRBJ1-1	TRBV5-1	-	15	-
TGTGCCAGCAATCGCGGGAGGTTCCAAGAGACCCAGTACTTC	CASNRGRFQETQYF	TRBJ2-5	TRBV7-8	-	14	TRBD2
TGTGCCAGCAGCCCCGGAGCCAGGGCTGGAAACACCATATATTTT	CASSPGARAGNTIYF	TRBJ1-3	TRBV9	-	15	-
TGTGCCAGCAGTCTCACCCCGCCCGGACAGGGGACTAACTATGGCTACACCTTC	CASSLTPPGQGTNYGYTF	TRBJ1-2	TRBV27	-	18	TRBD1
TGTGCCAGCAGTTACTCGCGGCGGGGAGGCACAGATACGCAGTATTTT	CASSYSRRGGTDTQYF	TRBJ2-3	TRBV6-5	-	16	-
TGTGCCAGCAGTTACCAATCCGGGACAGGCTTGAATACGCAGTATTTT	CASSYQSGTGLNTQYF	TRBJ2-3	TRBV7-2	-	16	TRBD1
TGTGCCATCAGTGAGGTACGGGACAGGTCGGACTATGGCTACACCTTC	CAISEVRDRSDYGYTF	TRBJ1-2	TRBV10-3	-	16	TRBD1
TGTGCCATCAGTGACGGTTACCAAGAGACCCAGTACTTC	CAISDGYQETQYF	TRBJ2-5	TRBV10-3	-	13	-
TGTGCCAGCAGCAAGGACAGGGACCAAGAGACCCAGTACTTC	CASSKDRDQETQYF	TRBJ2-5	TRBV6-5	-	14	TRBD1
TGTGCCAGCAGCTTAGTAGGGAATAGCGGGGCGGTCGAGCAGTACTTC	CASSLVGNSGAVEQYF	TRBJ2-7	TRBV7-2	-	16	TRBD2
TGTGCCAGCAGTTACGACAGGGAGAGAGGTGAAGCTTTCTTT	CASSYDRERGEAFF	TRBJ1-1	TRBV6-5	-	14	TRBD1
TGTGCCAGCAGCCTCACCAGGGGCGAGCAGTACTTC	CASSLTRGEQYF	TRBJ2-7	TRBV11-3	once	12	-
TGCGCCAGCAGCCAGGACAGACCCTTTCAGCTGAACACTGAAGCTTTCTTT	CASSQDRPFQLNTEAFF	TRBJ1-1	TRBV4-1	-	17	-
TGTGCCAGTTCTTGGGGGCCCGGGGACACCATATATTTT	CASSWGPGDTIYF	TRBJ1-3	TRBV19	-	13	-
TGTGCCAGCTCACGCGGACAGGAAGCTAACTATGGCTACACCTTC	CASSRGQEANYGYTF	TRBJ1-2	TRBV18	once	15	TRBD1
TGTGCCAGCAGTTTATTGTCGGACAGGGGGCTCGGAGCTGAAGCTTTCTTT	CASSLLSDRGLGAEAFF	TRBJ1-1	TRBV28	-	17	TRBD1
TGTGCCAGCAGCTTGCCCCTAGCGGGGCACTACGAGCAGTACTTC	CASSLPLAGHYEQYF	TRBJ2-7	TRBV5-6	-	15	TRBD2
TGTGCCAGCAGCACCCGGGAGGGCCTTACCTACGAGCAGTACTTC	CASSTREGLTYEQYF	TRBJ2-7	TRBV7-2	-	15	TRBD2
TGTGCCAGCAGCTTGGTGTCTAGCGGCACAGATACGCAGTATTTT	CASSLVSSGTDTQYF	TRBJ2-3	TRBV5-5	-	15	-
TGCGCCAGCAGCTTCGCTGCGGGTGGAGATACGCAGTATTTT	CASSFAAGGDTQYF	TRBJ2-3	TRBV5-1	-	14	-
TGTGCCAGCAGCTTAGAAAGACGGGGGACCCAGTACTTC	CASSLERRGTQYF	TRBJ2-5	TRBV7-8	-	13	-
TGTGCCAGCTCACGGGGAACAGGGGGTAGCAATCAGCCCCAGCATTTT	CASSRGTGGSNQPQHF	TRBJ1-5	TRBV18	-	16	TRBD1
TGTGCCAGCAGCTTAAATGGGGTCGGCAGGGGGCATGAGACCCAGTACTTC	CASSLNGVGRGHETQYF	TRBJ2-5	TRBV7-3	-	17	TRBD1
TGTGCCAGCAGCTGGGGGACAGCCATGAACACTGAAGCTTTCTTT	CASSWGTAMNTEAFF	TRBJ1-1	TRBV5-6	-	15	TRBD1
TGTGCCAGCAGCCAAGAAGGGACTAGCGGAGGGACCCAGTACTTC	CASSQEGTSGGTQYF	TRBJ2-5	TRBV3-1/TRBV3-2	-	15	TRBD2